This T cell receptor (beta chain) came from a study of blood T cell repertoires in COVID-19. Clones were read by immunoSEQ multiplex PCR, and TCRdb kept only the in-frame ones, dropping some. The table shows under 40,000 clones, with around 85% occurring only once. Sample: peripheral blood. This TCR came from an elderly woman with active or convalescent COVID-19.

The CDR3 DNA reads as TGTGCCAGCAGCTTAGTTCTAGCGGGGGGCCTGAATGAGCAGTTCTTC. Amino acid sequence: CASSLVLAGGLNEQFF. The J gene is TRBJ2-1, the V gene TRBV7-2, with 11 bases aligning to TRBD2. This CDR3 has 16 amino acids. V was clipped by 1 base and J by 7 bases; unmatched bases: 6. Germline loops: CDR1 SGHTA, CDR2 FQGNSA.